This passage covers 24 T cell receptor beta chains from one sample sequenced in a study of PD-1 blockade in classical Hodgkin lymphoma. This table comes from immunoSEQ multiplex PCR, and its TCRdb copy is limited to in-frame clones, with some not included. The sample lists roughly 23,000 clones, about 65% occurring once. All patients experienced relapse after autologous stem cell transplantation, and brentuximab vedotin exposure was variable. The material was peripheral blood mononuclear cells (PBMCs), obtained at baseline. Every receptor here comes from a human donor with classical Hodgkin lymphoma.

The rearrangement uses TRBV4-2 and TRBJ2-1; no firm D call. The germline V and J ends were trimmed by 0 bases and 8 bases, with 14 bases remaining between them. Germline CDR1 is LGHNA and CDR2 is YNFKEQ. The CDR3 covers 15 residues. The DNA of the CDR3 is TGTGCCAGCAGCCAAGATCAAGCCCTTATTGATGAGCAGTTCTTC. Translated: CASSQDQALIDEQFF.

The chain employs TRBV5-1 and TRBJ1-3; a weak D match, TRBD1 (6 bases). The CDR3 is made up of 15 amino acids. Trimming removed 5 bases from V and 2 bases from J, with 14 bases in between. Looked up from germline, CDR1 is SGHRS and CDR2 is YFSETQ. CDR3 nucleotides: TGCGCCAGCAGTTATTCCGGGACAACTGGAAACACCATATATTTT. Its translation: CASSYSGTTGNTIYF.

The genes are TRBV19 and TRBJ2-1; possibly TRBD1 for D (5 bases). This CDR3 has 15 residues. The germline CDR1 and CDR2 sequences are LNHDA and SQIVND (reference sequence). The V end lost 1 base, the J end lost 4 bases, and 11 bases lay between the germline ends. The CDR3 here is CASSIVGKGYNEQFF. DNA of the CDR3: TGTGCCAGTAGTATAGTGGGGAAGGGGTACAATGAGCAGTTCTTC. Full variable domain (remainder filled in from reference TRBV19 and TRBJ2-1): DGGITQSPKYLFRKEGQNVTLSCEQNLNHDAMYWYRQDPGQGLRLIYYSQIVNDFQKGDIAEGYSVSREKKESFPLTVTSAQKNPTAFYLCASSIVGKGYNEQFFGPGTRLTVL.

Only a few counts were recorded for this clone. V usage is TRBV19 and J usage is TRBJ1-6; D ambiguous. Looked up from germline, CDR1 is LNHDA and CDR2 is SQIVND (reference sequence). Trimming cost V 4 bases and J 10 bases, with 8 bases left between them. This CDR3 has 12 residues. CDR3 in DNA: TGTGCCAGTAGTACCCTCGAATCACCCCTCCACTTT. Protein product: CASSTLESPLHF.

This rearrangement joins TRBV10-3 to TRBJ1-2; D is unclear. Trimming removed 0 bases from V and 1 base from J, with 6 bases in between. The CDR3 length is 14 residues. Looked up from germline, CDR1 is ENHRY and CDR2 is SYGVKD. The CDR3 protein is CAISESGNNYGYTF. CDR3 in DNA: TGTGCCATCAGTGAGTCAGGAAATAACTATGGCTACACCTTC.

The chain is built from TRBV7-9 and TRBJ2-2; a possible D gene is TRBD2 (6 bases). The germline gives CDR1 SEHNR, CDR2 FQNEAQ (reference sequence). Trimming pared 4 bases from V and 4 bases from J, leaving 13 bases between. This CDR3 is built from 15 residues. The CDR3 loop is CASSSDYLSTGELFF. CDR3 nucleotides: TGTGCCAGCAGCTCGGACTACCTCAGCACCGGGGAGCTGTTTTTT.

The V and J genes are TRBV19 and TRBJ2-1; D is undetermined. V lost 1 base to trimming and J lost 7 bases, with 5 bases between them. CDR1 is LNHDA and CDR2 is SQIVND in the germline V gene (reference sequence). The CDR3 runs to 12 residues. This chain's CDR3 is CASSIGLNEQFF. For the CDR3, the DNA is TGTGCCAGTAGTATAGGGCTAAATGAGCAGTTCTTC.

J is TRBJ1-2 and V is TRBV6-4; 7 positions match TRBD1. The CDR3 covers 16 residues. Germline assignment: CDR1 MRHNA and CDR2 SNTAGT. Trimming cost V 0 bases and J 3 bases; bases outside gene matches: 7. CDR3 bases: TGTGCCAGCAGTGACTCGAACAGGGGATCGCACTATGGCTACACCTTC. It translates to CASSDSNRGSHYGYTF.

This clone qualifies as medium-sized. This chain connects TRBV27 to TRBJ1-5; 7 nucleotides match TRBD1. V was pared by 2 bases and J by 3 bases, with 4 bases of the junction left unmatched. The CDR3 sequence is 15 residues long. Germline values: CDR1 MNHEY, CDR2 SMNVEV (reference sequence). The CDR3: CASSLTEGANQPQHF. CDR3 DNA: TGTGCCAGCAGTTTAACAGAGGGGGCCAATCAGCCCCAGCATTTT.

The chain carries TRBV29-1 and TRBJ2-7; D is possibly TRBD1 (6 bases). The CDR3 length is 14 residues. The V end lost 6 bases, the J end lost 4 bases, and 19 bases lay between the germline ends. CDR1 is SQVTM and CDR2 is ANQGSEA in the germline V gene. The CDR3 protein is CSVEPGQGLYEQYF. CDR3 in DNA: TGCAGCGTAGAACCGGGACAAGGTCTTTACGAGCAGTACTTC.

The chain recombines TRBV7-2 with TRBJ2-7, with 8 bases lining up with TRBD1. Germline CDR1 reads SGHTA; CDR2 reads FQGNSA. This CDR3 is built from 13 residues. V shed 1 base and J 5 bases; nucleotides not matched to a gene: 1. In DNA form, the CDR3 reads TGTGCCAGCAGCTTAGACAGGGGGAACGAGCAGTACGTC. This encodes CASSLDRGNEQYV.

This clone rates as medium-sized (0.01 to 0.1%). The chain links TRBV2 to TRBJ2-5; 14 bases match TRBD2. The CDR3 totals 15 residues. CDR1 SNHLY and CDR2 FYNNEI come from the germline V gene. J gave up 5 bases and V 6 bases, and 5 bases lay outside the gene matches. CDR3 protein: CASRGTSGGGETQYF. CDR3 DNA: TGTGCCAGCAGGGGGACTAGCGGGGGTGGGGAGACCCAGTACTTC.

This chain connects TRBV28 to TRBJ1-5; D call uncertain. The germline V gene has CDR1 MDHEN and CDR2 SYDVKM. The CDR3 is made up of 14 amino acids. V was cut by 2 bases and J by 2 bases, with 7 bases left in between. The CDR3 spells CASSLNDGNQPQHF. CDR3 nucleotides: TGTGCCAGCAGTTTAAACGATGGCAATCAGCCCCAGCATTTT.

The rearrangement links TRBV5-4 to TRBJ1-2; 8 nucleotides align to TRBD1. This CDR3 contains 16 residues. With 0 bases clipped from V and 2 bases from J, the junction kept 6 bases outside the gene matches. Germline CDR1 is SGHNT and CDR2 is YYREEE (reference sequence). For the CDR3, the DNA is TGTGCCAGCAGCTTGGCCGGACAGGGCCAAAACTATGGCTACACCTTC. Its protein product is CASSLAGQGQNYGYTF.

The V gene is TRBV19, the J gene TRBJ1-1; D not certain. Germline CDR1 LNHDA, CDR2 SQIVND (reference sequence). The CDR3 has 14 amino acids. Trimming left V 3 bases short and J 1 base short, with 9 bases between. The CDR3 reads CASSILSGNTEAFF. In DNA, the CDR3 is TGTGCCAGTAGTATTCTTTCTGGGAACACTGAAGCTTTCTTT.

This chain joins TRBV19 and TRBJ1-2; possibly TRBD1 for D (6 bases). Trimming took off 5 bases at V and 7 bases at J, with 14 bases between the two ends. The CDR3 sequence is 13 residues long. The germline V gene encodes CDR1 LNHDA and CDR2 SQIVND (reference sequence). The CDR3 DNA sequence: TGTGCCAGTAGTGTCCGGGGGCCTGTTGGCTACACCTTC. Translation gives CASSVRGPVGYTF.

Points on this clone: Other nucleotide sequences from this sample produce the same CDR3. The chain is built from TRBV7-9 and TRBJ2-3; TRBD2 might be the D (5 bases). Deletions cut 3 bases from V and 4 bases from J, with 8 bases between. The CDR3 covers 13 residues. Germline lookup yields CDR1 SEHNR and CDR2 FQNEAQ (reference sequence). CDR3 sequence: CASSFNSADTQYF. In DNA form, the CDR3 reads TGTGCCAGCAGCTTTAATAGCGCAGATACGCAGTATTTT.

The chain couples TRBV19 to TRBJ1-3; 7 positions agree with TRBD1. Germline-derived CDR1 and CDR2 are LNHDA and SQIVND (reference sequence). Trimming cost V 5 bases and J 2 bases; bases outside gene matches: 9. The CDR3 has 16 residues. CDR3 region: CASSFAQTGTGNTIYF. CDR3 in DNA: TGTGCCAGTAGTTTCGCCCAGACAGGGACTGGAAACACCATATATTTT.

The V and J genes are TRBV6-1 and TRBJ1-1, with unresolved D. CDR1 is MNHNS, CDR2 SASEGT, per germline. With 0 bases removed from V and 6 bases from J, the gap between germline ends came to 8 bases. This CDR3 comprises 13 residues. The CDR3 DNA is TGTGCCAGCAGTGAAGCTGGGATTTCTGAAGCTTTCTTT. This translates into CASSEAGISEAFF.

The chain uses TRBV9 and TRBJ2-3, with TRBD2 matching over 9 bases. Per the germline V gene, CDR1 is SGDLS and CDR2 is YYNGEE. V lost 0 bases and J lost 5; bases outside the gene matches: 4. The CDR3 contains 15 residues. The CDR3 DNA sequence: TGTGCCAGCAGCGTAGCACTAGCGGGCCGAGATACGCAGTATTTT. It specifies CASSVALAGRDTQYF. The whole variable domain, filled in from reference TRBV9 and TRBJ2-3, reads DSGVTQTPKHLITATGQRVTLRCSPRSGDLSVYWYQQSLDQGLQFLIQYYNGEERAKGNILERFSAQQFPDLHSELNLSSLELGDSALYFCASSVALAGRDTQYFGPGTRLTVL.

V and J are TRBV28 and TRBJ2-3, with 7 bases identical to TRBD1. The CDR3 sequence is 13 residues long. Germline V lookup: CDR1 MDHEN, CDR2 SYDVKM. After removal of 6 bases from V and 4 bases from J, the junction contained 4 bases not matched to a gene. CDR3 loop: CASRTGFPDTQYF. The CDR3, as DNA: TGTGCCAGCAGGACAGGGTTTCCAGATACGCAGTATTTT.

This clone counts as medium-sized. This rearrangement joins TRBV6-5 to TRBJ1-2, with a weak D call TRBD1 (6 bases). Trimming took 6 bases from V and 6 from J, leaving 14 bases between them. The CDR3 extends over 13 amino acids. In germline, CDR1 is MNHEY, CDR2 SVGAGI. DNA of the CDR3: TGTGCCAGCAGGGGATTGACAGGAGATGGCTACACCTTC. Its translation is CASRGLTGDGYTF.

The gene calls are TRBV4-3 and TRBJ2-7; the D gene is possibly TRBD2 (6 bases). From germline, CDR1 is LGHNA and CDR2 YSLEER. V lost 3 bases to trimming and J lost 0 bases, with 12 bases between them. The CDR3 covers 15 residues. CDR3 sequence reads: CASSQAGRSSYEQYV. The CDR3 DNA sequence: TGCGCCAGCAGCCAGGCGGGACGGAGCTCCTACGAGCAGTACGTC.

This clone appeared a few times. V is TRBV5-1 and J is TRBJ2-1, with D possibly being TRBD1 (5 bases). CDR1 and CDR2 from the germline V gene are SGHRS and YFSETQ. Trimming removed 2 bases at V and 3 bases at J, with 9 bases between. The CDR3 sequence is 14 residues long. The CDR3 DNA reads as TGCGCCAGCAGCTTAAAACAGGACTACAATGAGCAGTTCTTC. Amino acid sequence: CASSLKQDYNEQFF.